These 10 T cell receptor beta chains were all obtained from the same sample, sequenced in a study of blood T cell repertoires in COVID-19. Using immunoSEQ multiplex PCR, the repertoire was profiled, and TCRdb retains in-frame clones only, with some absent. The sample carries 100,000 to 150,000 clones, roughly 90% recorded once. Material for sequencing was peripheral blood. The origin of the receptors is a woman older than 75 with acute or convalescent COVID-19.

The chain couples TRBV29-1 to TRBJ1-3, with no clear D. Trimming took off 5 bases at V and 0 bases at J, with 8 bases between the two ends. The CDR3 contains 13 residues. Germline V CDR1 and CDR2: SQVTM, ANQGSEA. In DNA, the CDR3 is TGCAGCGTTCCCTACTCCTCTGGAAACACCATATATTTT. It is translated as CSVPYSSGNTIYF.

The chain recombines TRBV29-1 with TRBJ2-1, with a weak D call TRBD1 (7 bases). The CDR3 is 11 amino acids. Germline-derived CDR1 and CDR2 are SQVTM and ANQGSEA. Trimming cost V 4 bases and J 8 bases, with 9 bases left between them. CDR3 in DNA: TGCAGCGTTGGCAGGGGGGATGAGCAGTTCTTC. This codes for CSVGRGDEQFF.

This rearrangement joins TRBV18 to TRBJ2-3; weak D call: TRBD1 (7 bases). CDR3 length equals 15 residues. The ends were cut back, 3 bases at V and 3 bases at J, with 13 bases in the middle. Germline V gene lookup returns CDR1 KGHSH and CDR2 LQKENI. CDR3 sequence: CASSPGGQLTDTQYF. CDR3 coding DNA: TGTGCCAGCTCACCGGGGGGACAGTTAACAGATACGCAGTATTTT.

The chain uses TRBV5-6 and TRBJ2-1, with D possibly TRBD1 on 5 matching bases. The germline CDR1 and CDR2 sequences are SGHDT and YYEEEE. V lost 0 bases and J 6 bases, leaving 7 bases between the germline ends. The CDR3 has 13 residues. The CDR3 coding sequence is TGTGCCAGCAGCTTGGATAGGGGCAATGAGCAGTTCTTC. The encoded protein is CASSLDRGNEQFF. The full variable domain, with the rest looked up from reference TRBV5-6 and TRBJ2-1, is DAGVTQSPTHLIKTRGQQVTLRCSPKSGHDTVSWYQQALGQGPQFIFQYYEEEERQRGNFPDRFSGHQFPNYSSELNVNALLLGDSALYLCASSLDRGNEQFFGPGTRLTVL.

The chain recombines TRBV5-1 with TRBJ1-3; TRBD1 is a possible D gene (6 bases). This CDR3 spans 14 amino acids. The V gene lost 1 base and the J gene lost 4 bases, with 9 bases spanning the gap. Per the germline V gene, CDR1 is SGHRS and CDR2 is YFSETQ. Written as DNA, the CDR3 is TGCGCCAGCAGCTTGAACAGGGCCGGAAACACCATATATTTT. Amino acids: CASSLNRAGNTIYF.

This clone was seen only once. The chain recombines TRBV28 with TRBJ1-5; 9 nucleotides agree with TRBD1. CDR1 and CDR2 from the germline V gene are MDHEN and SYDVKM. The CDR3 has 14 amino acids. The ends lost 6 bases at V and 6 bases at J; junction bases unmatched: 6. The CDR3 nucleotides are TGTGCCAGCAGAACCGACAGGGGGAGTCAGCCCCAGCATTTT. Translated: CASRTDRGSQPQHF.

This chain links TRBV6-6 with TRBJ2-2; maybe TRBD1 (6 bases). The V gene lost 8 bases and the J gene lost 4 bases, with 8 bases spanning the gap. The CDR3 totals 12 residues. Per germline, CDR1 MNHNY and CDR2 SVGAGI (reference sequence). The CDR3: CASGQFTGELFF. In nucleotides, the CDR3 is TGTGCCAGCGGACAGTTCACCGGGGAGCTGTTTTTT.

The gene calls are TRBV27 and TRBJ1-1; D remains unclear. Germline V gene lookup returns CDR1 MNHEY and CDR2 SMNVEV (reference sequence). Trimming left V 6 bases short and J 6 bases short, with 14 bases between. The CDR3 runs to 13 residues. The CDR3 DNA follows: TGTGCCAGCAGGTATGGGTACGGGGCTGAAGCTTTCTTT. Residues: CASRYGYGAEAFF.

CDR3 amino acids: CASSPTGGLHTF. In DNA form, the CDR3 reads TGTGCCAGCAGCCCCACAGGGGGCTTGCACACCTTC. The chain joins TRBV7-8 to TRBJ1-2; 9 bases are a match to TRBD1. The CDR3 spans 12 residues. Trimming at V came to 5 bases and at J to 12 bases, leaving 7 bases not matched to a gene. Germline V gives CDR1 SGHVS, CDR2 FQNEAQ.

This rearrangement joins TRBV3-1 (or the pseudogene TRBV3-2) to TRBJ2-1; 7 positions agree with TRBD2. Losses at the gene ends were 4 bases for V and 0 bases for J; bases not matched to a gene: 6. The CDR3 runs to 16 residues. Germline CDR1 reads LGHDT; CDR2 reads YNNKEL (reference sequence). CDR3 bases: TGTGCCAGCAGCCGGAGTACGGGGGGCTCCTACAATGAGCAGTTCTTC. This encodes CASSRSTGGSYNEQFF.